Shown below are 14 T cell receptor beta chains from a single sample sequenced in a study of PD-1 blockade in classical Hodgkin lymphoma. As for time point: cycle 4 day 1 (C4D1), after five to seven weeks of nivolumab. Every patient relapsed after autologous stem cell transplantation, and brentuximab vedotin exposure varied. Profiled with immunoSEQ multiplex PCR; TCRdb holds only in-frame clones, not every one. The profile shows roughly 90,000 clones, over 80% of them singletons. The sequencing used peripheral blood mononuclear cells (PBMCs), collected before the fourth cycle of nivolumab. Receptors were obtained from a human donor with classical Hodgkin lymphoma.

The rearrangement links TRBV5-1 to TRBJ2-2; maybe TRBD1 (5 bases). This CDR3 has 15 residues. Trimming left V 4 bases short and J 5 bases short, with 15 bases between. CDR1 and CDR2 from the germline V gene are SGHRS and YFSETQ. CDR3 in amino acids: CASSADTSETGELFF. As DNA, the CDR3 is TGCGCCAGCAGCGCGGACACCTCGGAAACCGGGGAGCTGTTTTTT.

The chain joins TRBV5-1 to TRBJ2-7; D not certain. The CDR3 is made up of 14 amino acids. V was shortened by 5 bases and J by 5 bases, with 17 bases between the two germline ends. In germline, CDR1 is SGHRS, CDR2 YFSETQ. CDR3 nucleotides: TGCGCCAGCAGTCCACTGAAGAGAGGTGACGAGCAGTACTTC. Translating gives CASSPLKRGDEQYF.

The V and J genes are TRBV7-9 and TRBJ1-1, with D unresolved. Trimming cost V 4 bases and J 2 bases, with 8 bases left between them. The germline V gene has CDR1 SEHNR and CDR2 FQNEAQ (reference sequence). CDR3 length equals 13 residues. The CDR3 region has the DNA TGTGCCAGCAGCTCCCAACAAAACACTGAAGCTTTCTTT. Translation gives CASSSQQNTEAFF. The entire variable domain, with the rest obtained from reference TRBV7-9 and TRBJ1-1, is as follows: DTGVSQNPRHKITKRGQNVTFRCDPISEHNRLYWYRQTLGQGPEFLTYFQNEAQLEKSRLLSDRFSAERPKGSFSTLEIQRTEQGDSAMYLCASSSQQNTEAFFGQGTRLTVV.

The rearrangement joins TRBV7-3 to TRBJ2-1; 9 nucleotides agree with TRBD2. Germline CDR1 SGHTA, CDR2 FQGTGA. This CDR3 region has 15 residues. The trim removed 3 bases at V and 4 bases at J, leaving 4 bases unmatched. The CDR3 loop is CASSLALAGYNEQFF. The CDR3 nucleotides read TGTGCCAGCAGCTTGGCCCTAGCGGGATACAATGAGCAGTTCTTC.

This chain links TRBV10-2 with TRBJ2-2; 12 nucleotides agree with TRBD2. The CDR3 runs 17 residues. From germline, CDR1 is WSHSY and CDR2 SAAADI. J was trimmed by 4 bases and V by 4 bases; bases with no gene match: 7. The chain's CDR3 is CASSVLAGGRGTGELFF. CDR3 in DNA: TGCGCCAGCAGTGTTCTAGCGGGAGGGCGAGGCACCGGGGAGCTGTTTTTT.

V usage is TRBV10-3 and J usage is TRBJ2-7, with 16 bases matching TRBD2. Unmatched junction bases numbered 4, after V lost 7 bases and J lost 4 bases. Per the germline V gene, CDR1 is ENHRY and CDR2 is SYGVKD. This CDR3 has 15 residues. CDR3 sequence: CAITGGLAGGYEQYF. As DNA, the CDR3 is TGTGCCATCACCGGGGGACTAGCGGGAGGGTACGAGCAGTACTTC.

J is TRBJ2-2 and V is TRBV19; D possibly corresponds to TRBD2 (5 bases). Between the trimmed V and J ends, which lost 5 bases and 5 bases, there was a span of 6 bases. The CDR3 consists of 12 residues. CDR1 and CDR2 from the germline V gene are LNHDA and SQIVND (reference sequence). CDR3 sequence reads: CASSGETGELFF. CDR3 coding DNA: TGTGCCAGTAGTGGGGAGACCGGGGAGCTGTTTTTT.

This clone was seen a few times. This chain joins TRBV7-2 and TRBJ2-5; possibly TRBD1 or TRBD2 for D (5 bases each). This CDR3 spans 15 amino acids. Germline assignment: CDR1 SGHTA and CDR2 FQGNSA. With 7 bases removed from V and 3 bases from J, the gap between germline ends came to 18 bases. The DNA of the CDR3 is TGTGCCAGCACCTCCTCTTGGAGGACAAAAGAGACCCAGTACTTC. Protein: CASTSSWRTKETQYF.

The chain joins TRBV7-2 to TRBJ2-6; 7 nucleotides match TRBD1. The CDR3 runs to 16 residues. J lost 2 bases, V lost 3 bases, and 4 bases had no gene match. Germline CDR1 SGHTA, CDR2 FQGNSA. The CDR3 region is CASSLTGSAGANVLTF. The CDR3 DNA follows: TGTGCCAGCAGCTTGACAGGGAGCGCTGGGGCCAACGTCCTGACTTTC.

CDR3 sequence reads: CASSFGGLIYTQYF. The DNA of the CDR3 is TGTGCCAGCAGCTTTGGCGGATTGATATATACGCAGTATTTT. The rearrangement joins TRBV13 to TRBJ2-3; no clear D gene. Trimming pared 3 bases from V and 7 bases from J, leaving 14 bases between. This CDR3 contains 14 residues. The germline CDR1 and CDR2 sequences are PRHDT and FYEKMQ (reference sequence).

V usage is TRBV10-3 and J usage is TRBJ1-1, with TRBD1 identical over 11 bases. Trimming cost V 4 bases and J 7 bases; bases outside gene matches: 5. CDR3 length: 14 amino acids. The germline CDR1 and CDR2 sequences are ENHRY and SYGVKD. CDR3 amino acids: CAISVDRGRSEAFF. CDR3 nucleotides: TGTGCCATCAGTGTGGACAGGGGGCGCAGTGAAGCTTTCTTT.

This clone showed up just a few times. The rearrangement joins TRBV28 to TRBJ2-3; TRBD2 agrees at 10 bases. The ends lost 3 bases at V and 4 bases at J; junction bases unmatched: 4. This CDR3 is built from 15 residues. The V gene's germline CDR1 is MDHEN and CDR2 SYDVKM. The DNA of the CDR3 is TGTGCCAGCAGTTTTCTAGCGGGAGAGGCAGATACGCAGTATTTT. It yields the protein CASSFLAGEADTQYF.

The chain carries TRBV5-4 and TRBJ2-1, with D maybe TRBD2 (5 bases). This CDR3 has 15 residues. Germline CDR1 reads SGHNT; CDR2 reads YYREEE (reference sequence). V dropped 5 bases and J dropped 4 bases, with 16 bases sitting between them. The CDR3 is CASSDGLQFYNEQFF. CDR3 DNA: TGTGCCAGCAGTGATGGACTCCAATTTTACAATGAGCAGTTCTTC.

V is TRBV27 and J is TRBJ2-5, with 9 nucleotides matching TRBD1. The germline V gene has CDR1 MNHEY and CDR2 SMNVEV (reference sequence). The trim removed 3 bases at V and 1 base at J, leaving 6 bases unmatched. This CDR3 is built from 16 residues. The CDR3 region is CASSFGTGTPQETQYF. In nucleotides, the CDR3 is TGTGCCAGCAGTTTCGGGACAGGGACCCCCCAAGAGACCCAGTACTTC.